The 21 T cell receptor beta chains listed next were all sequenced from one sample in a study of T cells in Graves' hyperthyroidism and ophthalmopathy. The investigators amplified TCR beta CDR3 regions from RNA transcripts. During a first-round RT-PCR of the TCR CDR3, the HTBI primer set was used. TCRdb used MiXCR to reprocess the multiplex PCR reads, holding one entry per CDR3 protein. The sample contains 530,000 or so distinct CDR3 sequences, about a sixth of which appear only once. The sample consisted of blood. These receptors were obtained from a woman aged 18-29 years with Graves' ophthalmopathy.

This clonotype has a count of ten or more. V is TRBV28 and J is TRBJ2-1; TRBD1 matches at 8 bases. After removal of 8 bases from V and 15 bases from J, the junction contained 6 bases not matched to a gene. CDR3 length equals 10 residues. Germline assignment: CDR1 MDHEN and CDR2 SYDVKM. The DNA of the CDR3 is TGTGCCAGCCGTGGACAGGGAATGTTCTTC. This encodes CASRGQGMFF.

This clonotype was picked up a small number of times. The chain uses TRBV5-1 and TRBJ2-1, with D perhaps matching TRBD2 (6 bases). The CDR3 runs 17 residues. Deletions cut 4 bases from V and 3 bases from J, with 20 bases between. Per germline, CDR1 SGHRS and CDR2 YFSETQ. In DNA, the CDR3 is TGCGCCAGCAGCGGGGCATGGCCGGGGAGGTACTACAATGAGCAGTTCTTC. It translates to CASSGAWPGRYYNEQFF.

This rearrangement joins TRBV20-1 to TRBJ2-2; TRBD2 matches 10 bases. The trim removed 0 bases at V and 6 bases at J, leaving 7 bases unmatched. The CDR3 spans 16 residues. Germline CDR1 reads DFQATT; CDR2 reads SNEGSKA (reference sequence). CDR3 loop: CSARESGRAIAGELFF. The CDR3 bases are TGCAGTGCTAGAGAAAGCGGGAGGGCCATCGCCGGGGAGCTGTTTTTT.

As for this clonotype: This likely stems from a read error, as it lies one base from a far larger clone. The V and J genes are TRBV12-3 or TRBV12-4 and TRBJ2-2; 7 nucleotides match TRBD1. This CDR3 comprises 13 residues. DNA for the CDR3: TGTGCCAGCAGTCTTACAGGGGCCGGGGAGCCGTTTTTT. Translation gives CASSLTGAGEPFF.

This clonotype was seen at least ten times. This CDR3 is CASSERNYEQYF. CDR3 nucleotide sequence: TGTGCCAGCAGTGAAAGAAATTACGAGCAGTACTTC. The V call is TRBV2, the J call TRBJ2-7; D not certain. The CDR3 has 12 residues. Looked up from germline, CDR1 is SNHLY and CDR2 is FYNNEI. The V end lost 2 bases, the J end lost 4 bases, and 6 bases lay between the germline ends.

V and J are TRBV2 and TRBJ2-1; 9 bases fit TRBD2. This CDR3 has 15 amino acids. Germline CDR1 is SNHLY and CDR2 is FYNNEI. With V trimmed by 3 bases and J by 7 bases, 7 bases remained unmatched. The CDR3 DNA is TGTGCCAGCAGTGATGTGGCGGGAGGGGGAAATGAGCAGTTCTTC. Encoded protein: CASSDVAGGGNEQFF.

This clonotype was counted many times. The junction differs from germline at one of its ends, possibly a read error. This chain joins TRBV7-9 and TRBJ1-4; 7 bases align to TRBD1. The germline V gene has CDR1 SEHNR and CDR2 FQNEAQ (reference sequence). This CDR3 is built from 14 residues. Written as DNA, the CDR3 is TGCGCCAGCAGCCTCGGGACAGCGGGTGAAAAACTGTTTTTT. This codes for CASSLGTAGEKLFF.

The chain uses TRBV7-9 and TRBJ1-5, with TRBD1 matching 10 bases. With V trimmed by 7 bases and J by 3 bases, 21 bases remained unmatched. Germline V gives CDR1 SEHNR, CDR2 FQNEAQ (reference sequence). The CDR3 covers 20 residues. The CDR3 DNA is TGTGCCAGCACCCTAAAAACCCCGGGACAGGGGCCCCCCTTCAATCAGCCCCAGCATTTT. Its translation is CASTLKTPGQGPPFNQPQHF.

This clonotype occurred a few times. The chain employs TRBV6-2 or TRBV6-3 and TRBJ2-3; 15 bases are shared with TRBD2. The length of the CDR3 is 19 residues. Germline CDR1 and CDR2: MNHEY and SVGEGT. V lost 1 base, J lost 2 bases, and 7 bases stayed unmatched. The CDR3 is CASSYLSGTSGRITDTQYF. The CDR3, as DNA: TGTGCCAGCAGTTACTTGTCCGGGACTAGCGGGAGGATCACAGATACGCAGTATTTT.

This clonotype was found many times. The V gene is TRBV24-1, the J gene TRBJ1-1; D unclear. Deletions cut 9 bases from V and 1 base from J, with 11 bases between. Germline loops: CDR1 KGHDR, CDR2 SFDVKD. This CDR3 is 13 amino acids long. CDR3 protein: CATSSGSNTEAFF. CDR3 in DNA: TGTGCCACCTCTTCGGGGTCGAACACTGAAGCTTTCTTT.

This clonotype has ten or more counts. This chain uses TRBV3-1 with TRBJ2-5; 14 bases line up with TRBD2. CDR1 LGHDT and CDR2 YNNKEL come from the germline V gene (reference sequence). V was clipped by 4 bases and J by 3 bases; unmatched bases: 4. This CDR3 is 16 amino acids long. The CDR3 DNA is TGTGCCAGCAGCCCCCGGACTAGCGGGAGGAAAGAGACCCAGTACTTC. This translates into CASSPRTSGRKETQYF.

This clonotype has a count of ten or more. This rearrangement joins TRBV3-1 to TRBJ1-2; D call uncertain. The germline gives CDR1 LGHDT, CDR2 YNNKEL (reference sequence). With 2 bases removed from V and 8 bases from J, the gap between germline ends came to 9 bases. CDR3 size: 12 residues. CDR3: CASSQRTRGYTF. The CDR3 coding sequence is TGTGCCAGCAGCCAAAGGACGAGGGGCTACACCTTC.

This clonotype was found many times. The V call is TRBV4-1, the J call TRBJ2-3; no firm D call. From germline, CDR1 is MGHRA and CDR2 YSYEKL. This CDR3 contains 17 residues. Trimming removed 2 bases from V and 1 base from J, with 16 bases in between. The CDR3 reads CASSQHAQFVGTDTQYF. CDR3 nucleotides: TGCGCCAGCAGCCAACATGCACAGTTTGTCGGCACAGATACGCAGTATTTT.

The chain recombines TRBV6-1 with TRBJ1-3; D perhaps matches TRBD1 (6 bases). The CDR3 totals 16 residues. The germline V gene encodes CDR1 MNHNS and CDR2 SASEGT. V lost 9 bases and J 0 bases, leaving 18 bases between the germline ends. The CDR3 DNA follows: TGTGCCAGTTTTAAAGGACAGACAAGCTCTGGAAACACCATATATTTT. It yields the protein CASFKGQTSSGNTIYF.

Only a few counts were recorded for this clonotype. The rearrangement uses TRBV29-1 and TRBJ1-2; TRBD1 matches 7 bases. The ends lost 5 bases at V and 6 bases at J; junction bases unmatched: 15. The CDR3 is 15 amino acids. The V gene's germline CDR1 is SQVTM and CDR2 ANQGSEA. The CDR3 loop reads CSVYTLDRETHGYTF. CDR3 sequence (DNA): TGCAGCGTTTATACCCTCGACAGGGAAACTCATGGCTACACCTTC.

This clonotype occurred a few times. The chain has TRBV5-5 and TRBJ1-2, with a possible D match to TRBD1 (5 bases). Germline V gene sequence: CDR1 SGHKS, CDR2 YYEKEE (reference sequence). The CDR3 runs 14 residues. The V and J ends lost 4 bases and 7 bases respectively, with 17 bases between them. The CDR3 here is CASSMEGPRSGYTF. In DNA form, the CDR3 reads TGTGCCAGCAGCATGGAGGGGCCGCGGAGTGGCTACACCTTC.

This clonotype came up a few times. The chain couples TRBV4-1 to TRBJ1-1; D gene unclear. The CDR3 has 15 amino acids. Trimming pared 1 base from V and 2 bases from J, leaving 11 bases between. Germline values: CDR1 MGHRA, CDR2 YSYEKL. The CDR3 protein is CASSQVISKNTEAFF. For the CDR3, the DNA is TGCGCCAGCAGCCAAGTGATCTCAAAAAACACTGAAGCTTTCTTT.

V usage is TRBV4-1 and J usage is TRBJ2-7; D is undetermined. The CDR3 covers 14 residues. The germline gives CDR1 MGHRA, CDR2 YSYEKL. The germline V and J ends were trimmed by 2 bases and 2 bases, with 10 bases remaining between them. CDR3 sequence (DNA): TGCGCCAGCAGCCAACCCGGGCAGACCTACGAGCAGTACTTC. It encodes CASSQPGQTYEQYF.

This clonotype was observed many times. In DNA, the CDR3 is TGTGCCAGCAGCCAAGCGGGACACCGCTCCTACGAGCAGTACTTC. Translation gives CASSQAGHRSYEQYF. The J gene is TRBJ2-7, the V gene TRBV3-1; D might be TRBD1 (6 bases). The ends were cut back, 1 base at V and 0 bases at J, with 10 bases in the middle. The CDR3 spans 15 residues. The germline CDR1 and CDR2 sequences are LGHDT and YNNKEL (reference sequence).

For the CDR3, the DNA is TGTGCCAGCAGCCAACTCAGGACTAGCGGGAGTGGGCAGTTCTTC. It is translated as CASSQLRTSGSGQFF. The chain is built from TRBV3-1 and TRBJ2-1; the match to TRBD2 covers 13 bases. Trimming took 2 bases from V and 12 from J; bases not matched to a gene: 7. The CDR3 consists of 15 residues. Germline V gene data show CDR1 as LGHDT and CDR2 as YNNKEL (reference sequence).

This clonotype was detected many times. The CDR3 DNA is TGTGCCAGCAGTTCGCCGGGGGGGGGGGCCCCTTTCTATGGCTACACCTTC. Translating it yields CASSSPGGGAPFYGYTF. The chain links TRBV28 to TRBJ1-2; D is perhaps TRBD1 (6 bases). V shed 4 bases and J shed 4 bases, with 22 bases lying between them. The CDR3 consists of 17 residues. In germline, CDR1 is MDHEN, CDR2 SYDVKM.